These T cell receptor beta chains were read from a single sample in a study of blood T cell repertoires in COVID-19. TCRdb's table, derived via immunoSEQ multiplex PCR, lists solely in-frame clones and lacks some. The table lists about 220,000 clones, about four fifths of them singletons, with 3.6% in the top ten. Sequencing was done on a sample of peripheral blood. These receptor sequences come from a woman older than 75 with acute or convalescent COVID-19. CDR3s include the opening cysteine and the closing phenylalanine or tryptophan. A D gene is named only where the DNA matches it firmly. Clone size is given for some rows only: seen once, a few or many times, or a class if the clone is expanded.

d_call: NA; v_call: TRBV14; j_call: TRBJ1-1; clone_size: once; cdr3_nt: TGTGCCAGCAGCCACGCAAGGAGGGGCCGGAACACTGAAGCTTTCTTT; cdr3_aa: CASSHARRGRNTEAFF
d_call: TRBD1; v_call: TRBV4-3; j_call: TRBJ1-2; clone_size: few; cdr3_nt: TGCGCCAGCAGCCCCGGGACAGGGCTCTCCTATGGCTACACCTTC; cdr3_aa: CASSPGTGLSYGYTF
d_call: TRBD2; v_call: TRBV11-2; j_call: TRBJ2-3; clone_size: NA; cdr3_nt: TGTGCCAGCAGCCCCTTAGCGGGGGTATCAGATACGCAGTATTTT; cdr3_aa: CASSPLAGVSDTQYF
d_call: NA; v_call: TRBV6-4; j_call: TRBJ1-1; clone_size: NA; cdr3_nt: TGTGCCAGCAGCCCGGAGGGAAGCGGGGGCTTTGAAGCTTTCTTT; cdr3_aa: CASSPEGSGGFEAFF
d_call: NA; v_call: TRBV11-3; j_call: TRBJ2-1; clone_size: NA; cdr3_nt: TGTGCCAGCAGCTTAAACGACTGGAATGAGCAGTTCTTC; cdr3_aa: CASSLNDWNEQFF
d_call: TRBD1; v_call: TRBV5-1; j_call: TRBJ1-5; clone_size: NA; cdr3_nt: TGCGCCAGCAGCTCCAGGGGGGATGAGCCCCAGCATTTT; cdr3_aa: CASSSRGDEPQHF
d_call: TRBD1; v_call: TRBV19; j_call: TRBJ1-5; clone_size: few; cdr3_nt: TGTGCCAGTAGTAGCCAGACAGGGGGTCAGCCCCAGCATTTT; cdr3_aa: CASSSQTGGQPQHF
d_call: TRBD1; v_call: TRBV18; j_call: TRBJ1-1; clone_size: once; cdr3_nt: TGTGCCAGCTCACCAAGCACAGGGGGATCCCCTGAAGCTTTCTTT; cdr3_aa: CASSPSTGGSPEAFF
d_call: TRBD2; v_call: TRBV10-3; j_call: TRBJ2-7; clone_size: NA; cdr3_nt: TGTGCCATCAGCTCGGGAGGTGTCGAGTGGTACTTC; cdr3_aa: CAISSGGVEWYF
d_call: TRBD1; v_call: TRBV7-2; j_call: TRBJ1-1; clone_size: NA; cdr3_nt: TGTGCCAGCAGCTTAGGACAGGGCTACATCCGGAACACTGAAGCTTTCTTT; cdr3_aa: CASSLGQGYIRNTEAFF
d_call: TRBD1; v_call: TRBV2; j_call: TRBJ2-2; clone_size: once; cdr3_nt: TGTGCCAGCACCGGCGGACAGGGCAGCGGGGAGCTGTTTTTT; cdr3_aa: CASTGGQGSGELFF
d_call: NA; v_call: TRBV5-3; j_call: TRBJ1-2; clone_size: NA; cdr3_nt: TGTGCCAGAAGCTTAGTCGGGCGTATGGAGGACTATGGCTACACCTTC; cdr3_aa: CARSLVGRMEDYGYTF
d_call: TRBD2; v_call: TRBV2; j_call: TRBJ2-2; clone_size: NA; cdr3_nt: TGTGCCAGCAGTTGGGTAGCGGGAGGTACCGGGGAGCTGTTTTTT; cdr3_aa: CASSWVAGGTGELFF
d_call: NA; v_call: TRBV11-3; j_call: TRBJ1-3; clone_size: NA; cdr3_nt: TGTGCCAGCAGTTTTGCCCGACAGAGAGGAAACACCATATATTTT; cdr3_aa: CASSFARQRGNTIYF
d_call: NA; v_call: TRBV6-5; j_call: TRBJ2-1; clone_size: NA; cdr3_nt: TGTGCCAGCAGTTATGGGGGGGCTAACTACAATGAGCAGTTCTTC; cdr3_aa: CASSYGGANYNEQFF
d_call: NA; v_call: TRBV7-2; j_call: TRBJ1-6; clone_size: NA; cdr3_nt: TGTGCCAGCAGCCTGAGTGGTGTCAATTCACCCCTCCACTTT; cdr3_aa: CASSLSGVNSPLHF
d_call: NA; v_call: TRBV10-1; j_call: TRBJ1-1; clone_size: NA; cdr3_nt: TGCGCCCCATACAACAGGGAGAGCACTGAAGCTTTCTTT; cdr3_aa: CAPYNRESTEAFF
d_call: NA; v_call: TRBV3-1/TRBV3-2; j_call: TRBJ2-1; clone_size: once; cdr3_nt: TGTGCCAGCAGCCTTCAGCGCCAGAGCTCCTACAATGAGCAGTTCTTC; cdr3_aa: CASSLQRQSSYNEQFF
d_call: TRBD1; v_call: TRBV10-3; j_call: TRBJ2-4; clone_size: NA; cdr3_nt: TGTGCCATCAGTGAGGACAGGGGGGCGGGAGACATTCAGTACTTC; cdr3_aa: CAISEDRGAGDIQYF
d_call: TRBD1; v_call: TRBV11-2; j_call: TRBJ1-2; clone_size: NA; cdr3_nt: TGTGCCAGCAGCTTAACGGACAGGGGGGGCTACACCTTC; cdr3_aa: CASSLTDRGGYTF
d_call: NA; v_call: TRBV11-2; j_call: TRBJ1-6; clone_size: NA; cdr3_nt: TGTGCCAGCAGCTCCGCAGGCAGGGCTAGTACACCCCTCCACTTT; cdr3_aa: CASSSAGRASTPLHF
d_call: NA; v_call: TRBV4-3; j_call: TRBJ2-3; clone_size: NA; cdr3_nt: TGCGCCAGCAGCCAAGCGGCGGGGGCCACAGATACGCAGTATTTT; cdr3_aa: CASSQAAGATDTQYF
d_call: NA; v_call: TRBV2; j_call: TRBJ2-1; clone_size: NA; cdr3_nt: TGTGCCAGCAGTGTGAGGGGGACGTACGGGTACAATGAGCAGTTCTTC; cdr3_aa: CASSVRGTYGYNEQFF
d_call: TRBD1; v_call: TRBV19; j_call: TRBJ1-6; clone_size: once; cdr3_nt: TGTGCCAGTAGTAACAACAGGGGGCAGGATTCACCCCTCCACTTT; cdr3_aa: CASSNNRGQDSPLHF
d_call: TRBD1; v_call: TRBV7-2; j_call: TRBJ1-2; clone_size: NA; cdr3_nt: TGTGCCAGCAGCTTTGGACAGGGGGTTAGTGGCTACACCTTC; cdr3_aa: CASSFGQGVSGYTF
d_call: NA; v_call: TRBV5-1; j_call: TRBJ1-1; clone_size: once; cdr3_nt: TGCGCCAGCAGCCGGGACCCGGGACAACTGAACACTGAAGCTTTCTTT; cdr3_aa: CASSRDPGQLNTEAFF
d_call: NA; v_call: TRBV4-2; j_call: TRBJ1-1; clone_size: NA; cdr3_nt: TGTGCCAGCAGCCAAGGAGGGCTGGGCACTGAAGCTTTCTTT; cdr3_aa: CASSQGGLGTEAFF